This TCR beta chain was recorded in a study of cytomegalovirus exposure and HLA in healthy donors. Study results and caveats: As a later analysis showed, several of the most significant clusters appeared to be linked to common viral pathogens. Per a later analysis, 15,000 to 20,000 TCR beta sequences showed association with HLA alleles at 0.05 false discovery rate. Certain sequence variants were highly shared and formed a cluster, and this cluster was likely a sequencing artifact.

PCR employed 60 Vbeta and 13 Jbeta primers. Clones were read by immunoSEQ multiplex PCR, and TCRdb kept only the in-frame ones, dropping some. The sample shows about 130,000 clones, more than 60% of them seen only once. Germline loops: CDR1 SGHRS, CDR2 YFSETQ. The CDR3 runs to 16 residues. V lost 0 bases, J lost 5 bases, and 10 bases stayed unmatched. This clone was seen just once. Its antigen is as yet unknown. V usage is TRBV5-1 and J usage is TRBJ1-2, with TRBD1 matching over 7 bases. This TCR was recovered from a woman aged 55 to 70 in good health and CMV-seropositive. The sample was PBMCs. The CDR3 DNA reads TGCGCCAGCAGCTTGGTGACGAGGGGGCGCGGTTATGGCTACACCTTC. Amino acid sequence: CASSLVTRGRGYGYTF. Full variable domain (missing parts from reference TRBV5-1 and TRBJ1-2): KAGVTQTPRYLIKTRGQQVTLSCSPISGHRSVSWYQQTPGQGLQFLFEYFSETQRNKGNFPGRFSGRQFSNSRSEMNVSTLELGDSALYLCASSLVTRGRGYGYTFGSGTRLTVV.